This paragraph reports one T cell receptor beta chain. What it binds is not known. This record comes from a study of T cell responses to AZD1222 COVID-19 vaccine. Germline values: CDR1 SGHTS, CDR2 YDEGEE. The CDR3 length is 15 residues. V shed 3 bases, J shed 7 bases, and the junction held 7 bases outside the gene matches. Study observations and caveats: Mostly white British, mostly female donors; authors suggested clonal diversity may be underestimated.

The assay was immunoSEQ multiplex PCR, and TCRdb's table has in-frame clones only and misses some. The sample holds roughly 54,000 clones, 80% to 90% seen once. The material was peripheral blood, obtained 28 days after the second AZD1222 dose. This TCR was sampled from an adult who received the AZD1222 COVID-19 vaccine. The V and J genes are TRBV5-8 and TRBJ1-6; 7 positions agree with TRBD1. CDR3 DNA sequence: TGTGCCAGCAGCTCTAGACAGGGACCCAATTCACCCCTCCACTTT. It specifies CASSSRQGPNSPLHF.